This is a list of T cell receptor beta chains from one sample in a study of T-cell reconstitution after alpha-beta-depleted transplantation in children. Each CDR3 protein is one row after TCRdb ran MiXCR on the PCR reads. The sample holds some 840,000 distinct CDR3 sequences, roughly 16% seen once. The sample consisted of PBMCs, mostly from graft donor cells, taken 360 days after TCRalphabeta/CD19-depleted stem cell transplant. These TCRs come from a male patient younger than 18 who had a stem cell transplant for acute lymphoblastic leukemia, so the T cells may come from the graft donor. Each CDR3 is given with its conserved first and last residue. Fields, in order: J gene, D gene, clone size, V gene, CDR3 protein, CDR3 DNA. A D gene is named only where the DNA matches it firmly. Not every row has a clone size; where given, it reads once, few, many or a size class.

J gene: TRBJ2-3
D gene: TRBD2
clone size: -
V gene: TRBV7-9
CDR3 protein: CASSKGLARSTDTQYF
CDR3 DNA: TGTGCCAGCAGCAAAGGACTAGCGAGAAGCACAGATACGCAGTATTTT

J gene: TRBJ2-7
D gene: TRBD1
clone size: few
V gene: TRBV12-3/TRBV12-4
CDR3 protein: CASSSTGGFADEQYF
CDR3 DNA: TGTGCCAGCAGCTCAACAGGGGGCTTTGCGGACGAGCAGTACTTC

J gene: TRBJ2-7
D gene: -
clone size: -
V gene: TRBV21-1
CDR3 protein: CASSKWRLAGGYEQYF
CDR3 DNA: TGTGCCAGCAGCAAGTGGCGGCTAGCGGGAGGCTACGAGCAGTACTTC

J gene: TRBJ2-7
D gene: TRBD1
clone size: many
V gene: TRBV29-1
CDR3 protein: CSGAGGNYEQYF
CDR3 DNA: TGCAGCGGGGCAGGGGGCAACTACGAGCAGTACTTC

J gene: TRBJ2-5
D gene: TRBD2
clone size: few
V gene: TRBV4-2
CDR3 protein: CASSQDRVIGTSGRAMETQYF
CDR3 DNA: TGTGCCAGCAGCCAAGACCGGGTTATCGGGACTAGCGGGAGGGCCATGGAGACCCAGTACTTC

J gene: TRBJ2-7
D gene: -
clone size: -
V gene: TRBV3-1
CDR3 protein: CASSSLGIGAKVEQYF
CDR3 DNA: TGTGCCAGCAGCTCATTAGGTATTGGGGCCAAGGTCGAGCAGTACTTC

J gene: TRBJ2-5
D gene: -
clone size: many
V gene: TRBV9
CDR3 protein: CASSVAGVETQYF
CDR3 DNA: TGTGCCAGCAGCGTAGCTGGGGTTGAGACCCAGTACTTC

J gene: TRBJ2-5
D gene: TRBD1
clone size: -
V gene: TRBV11-2
CDR3 protein: CASSGQTGNRETQYF
CDR3 DNA: TGTGCCAGCAGCGGGCAGACAGGGAATCGGGAGACCCAGTACTTC

J gene: TRBJ2-1
D gene: TRBD1
clone size: -
V gene: TRBV12-3/TRBV12-4
CDR3 protein: CASSLGTGGIGEQFF
CDR3 DNA: TGTGCCAGCAGTTTGGGGACAGGGGGAATTGGGGAGCAGTTCTTC

J gene: TRBJ2-3
D gene: TRBD1
clone size: -
V gene: TRBV12-3/TRBV12-4
CDR3 protein: CASSPPGTGTDTQYF
CDR3 DNA: TGTGCCAGCAGTCCCCCCGGGACAGGCACAGATACGCAGTATTTT

J gene: TRBJ2-1
D gene: TRBD2
clone size: -
V gene: TRBV29-1
CDR3 protein: CSVELAGWNEQFF
CDR3 DNA: TGCAGCGTTGAATTAGCGGGATGGAATGAGCAGTTCTTC

J gene: TRBJ2-7
D gene: TRBD1
clone size: -
V gene: TRBV29-1
CDR3 protein: CSAVPGQGVREQYF
CDR3 DNA: TGCAGCGCCGTACCGGGACAGGGGGTTCGCGAGCAGTACTTC